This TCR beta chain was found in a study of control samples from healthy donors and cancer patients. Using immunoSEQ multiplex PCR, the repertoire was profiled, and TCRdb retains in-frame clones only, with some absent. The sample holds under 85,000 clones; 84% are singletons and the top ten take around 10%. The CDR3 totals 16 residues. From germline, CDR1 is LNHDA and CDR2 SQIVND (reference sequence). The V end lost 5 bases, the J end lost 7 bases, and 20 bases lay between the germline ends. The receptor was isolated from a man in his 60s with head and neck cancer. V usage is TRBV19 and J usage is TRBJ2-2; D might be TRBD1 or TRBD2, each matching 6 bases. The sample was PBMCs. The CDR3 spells CASSPVGGLLGGELFF. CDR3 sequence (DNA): TGTGCCAGTAGTCCCGTTGGGGGGCTTTTAGGCGGGGAGCTGTTTTTT.